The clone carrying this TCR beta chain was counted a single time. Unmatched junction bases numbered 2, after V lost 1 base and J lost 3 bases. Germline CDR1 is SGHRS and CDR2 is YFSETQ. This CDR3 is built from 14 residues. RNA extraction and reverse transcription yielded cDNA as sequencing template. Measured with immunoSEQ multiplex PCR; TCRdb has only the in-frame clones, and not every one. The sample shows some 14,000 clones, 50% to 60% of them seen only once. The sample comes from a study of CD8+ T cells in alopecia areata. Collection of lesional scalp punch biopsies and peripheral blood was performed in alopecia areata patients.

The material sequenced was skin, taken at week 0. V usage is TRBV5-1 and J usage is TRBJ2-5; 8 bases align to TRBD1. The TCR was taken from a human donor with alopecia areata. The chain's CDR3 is CASSLLDREETQYF. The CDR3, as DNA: TGCGCCAGCAGCTTGTTGGACAGGGAAGAGACCCAGTACTTC. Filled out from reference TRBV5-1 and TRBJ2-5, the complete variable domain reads KAGVTQTPRYLIKTRGQQVTLSCSPISGHRSVSWYQQTPGQGLQFLFEYFSETQRNKGNFPGRFSGRQFSNSRSEMNVSTLELGDSALYLCASSLLDREETQYFGPGTRLLVL.